Included here is one TCR beta chain sequence, with context. The antigen is undetermined. The sample belongs to a study of cytotoxic CD8 clonotypes in ibrutinib-treated CLL. Study information: Treatment had run for a median roughly 13 months, range 6 to 36, when response samples were taken. Each sample contained, on average, approximately 230,000 productive templates and about 88,000 productive rearrangements. Study-wide results and caveats: Stable or contracted on treatment, public clonotypes were also uncommon.

Assay used: immunoSEQ multiplex PCR; TCRdb lists only in-frame clones, some missing. Of over 65,000 clones listed, about 63% are singletons. V lost 0 bases, J lost 3 bases, and 6 bases stayed unmatched. The CDR3 is made up of 16 amino acids. Germline V lookup: CDR1 SGHRS, CDR2 YFSETQ. This clonotype was obtained from a human donor with chronic lymphocytic leukemia. The specimen was PBMCs, collected after 12 months of ibrutinib treatment. The chain couples TRBV5-1 to TRBJ2-5, with 9 bases fitting TRBD2. This CDR3 reads CASSLAQAGGKETQYF. The CDR3 DNA is TGCGCCAGCAGCTTGGCTCAGGCGGGGGGGAAAGAGACCCAGTACTTC.